This entry is about one T cell receptor (beta chain). Trimming left V 1 base short and J 3 bases short, with 3 bases between. From germline, CDR1 is LGHDT and CDR2 YNNKEL (reference sequence). This CDR3 is 12 amino acids long. The data originate from a study of control samples from healthy donors and cancer patients. Sequencing was performed with immunoSEQ multiplex PCR; in TCRdb, only in-frame clones are kept and a portion is missing. The repertoire has about 140,000 clones, roughly 92% of them found once; the top ten carry around 11%. This receptor was taken from a young man in good health. Sequencing was performed on blood. The V gene is TRBV3-1 (or the pseudogene TRBV3-2), the J gene TRBJ1-1; the D is unclear. DNA of the CDR3: TGTGCCAGCAGCCAAGCCGACACTGAAGCTTTCTTT. It codes for CASSQADTEAFF.